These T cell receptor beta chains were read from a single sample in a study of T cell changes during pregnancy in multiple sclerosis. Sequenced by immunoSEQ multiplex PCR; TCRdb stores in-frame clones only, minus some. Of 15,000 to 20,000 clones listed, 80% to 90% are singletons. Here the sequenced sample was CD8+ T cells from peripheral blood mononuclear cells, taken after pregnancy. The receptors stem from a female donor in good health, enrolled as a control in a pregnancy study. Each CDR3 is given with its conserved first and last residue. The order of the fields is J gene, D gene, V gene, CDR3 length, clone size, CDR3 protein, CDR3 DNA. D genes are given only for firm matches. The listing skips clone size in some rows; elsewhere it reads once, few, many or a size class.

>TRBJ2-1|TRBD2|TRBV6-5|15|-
CASSTVAGGPDEQFF
TGTGCCAGCAGTACAGTAGCGGGGGGGCCAGATGAGCAGTTCTTC
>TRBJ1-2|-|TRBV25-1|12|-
CASSELNYGYTF
TGTGCCAGCAGTGAACTCAACTATGGCTACACCTTC
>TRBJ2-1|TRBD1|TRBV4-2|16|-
CASSQDGTGAYNEQFF
TGTGCCAGCAGCCAAGATGGGACAGGGGCCTACAATGAGCAGTTCTTC
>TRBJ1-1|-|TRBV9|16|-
CASSRNPQDPNTEAFF
TGTGCCAGCAGTCGTAACCCACAGGACCCGAACACTGAAGCTTTCTTT
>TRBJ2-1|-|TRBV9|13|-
CASSVSGDNEQFF
TGTGCCAGCAGCGTATCAGGGGACAATGAGCAGTTCTTC
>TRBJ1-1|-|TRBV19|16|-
CASSIEEGHLSSKPFF
TGTGCCAGTAGTATAGAGGAAGGACATCTGAGTTCAAAACCTTTCTTT
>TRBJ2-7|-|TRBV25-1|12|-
CASSDSFYEQYF
TGTGCCAGCAGTGACTCTTTCTACGAGCAGTACTTC
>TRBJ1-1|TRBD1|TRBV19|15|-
CASSREMDRRTEAFF
TGTGCCAGTAGTAGGGAAATGGACAGGCGCACTGAAGCTTTCTTT
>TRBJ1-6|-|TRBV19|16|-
CASSQQGAPLYSPLHF
TGTGCCAGTAGTCAACAGGGTGCCCCCCTTTATTCACCCCTCCACTTT
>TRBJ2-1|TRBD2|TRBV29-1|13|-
CSGGLAGGGEQFF
TGCAGCGGGGGACTAGCGGGGGGTGGTGAGCAGTTCTTC
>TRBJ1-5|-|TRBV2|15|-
CASSLTDDSNQPQHF
TGTGCCAGCAGTTTGACTGATGATAGCAATCAGCCCCAGCATTTT
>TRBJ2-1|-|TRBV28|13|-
CATLRGGYNEQFF
TGTGCCACCCTAAGGGGGGGGTACAATGAGCAGTTCTTC
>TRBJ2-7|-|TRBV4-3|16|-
CASSPGAGPVEYEQYF
TGCGCCAGCAGCCCCGGAGCAGGGCCTGTCGAGTACGAGCAGTACTTC
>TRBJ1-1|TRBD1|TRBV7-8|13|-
CASSLDRGYEAFF
TGTGCCAGCAGCTTAGACAGGGGGTATGAAGCTTTCTTT
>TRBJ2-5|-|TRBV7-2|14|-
CASSLASGAETQYF
TGTGCCAGCAGCTTAGCGAGCGGTGCGGAGACCCAGTACTTC
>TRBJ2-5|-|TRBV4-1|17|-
CASSQILPGLKKETQYF
TGCGCCAGCAGCCAGATTCTACCGGGACTGAAAAAAGAGACCCAGTACTTC
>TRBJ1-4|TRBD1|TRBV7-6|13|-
CASSPRTGEKLFF
TGTGCCAGCAGCCCCCGGACAGGCGAAAAACTGTTTTTT
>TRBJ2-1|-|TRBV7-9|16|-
CASSPEGGAVYNEQFF
TGTGCCAGCAGCCCCGAGGGGGGGGCAGTATATAATGAGCAGTTCTTC
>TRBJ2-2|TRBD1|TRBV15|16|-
CATSSLMRQGPGELFF
TGTGCCACCAGCAGCCTCATGCGACAGGGGCCCGGGGAGCTGTTTTTT
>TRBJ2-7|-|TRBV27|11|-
CASRSSYEQYF
TGTGCCAGCAGGAGCTCCTACGAGCAGTACTTC
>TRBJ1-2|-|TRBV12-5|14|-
CASGPQGFGYGYTF
TGTGCTAGTGGTCCTCAGGGGTTCGGCTATGGCTACACCTTC
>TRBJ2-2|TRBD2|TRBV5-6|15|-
CASSPRREGTGELFF
TGTGCCAGCAGCCCTAGGAGGGAGGGCACCGGGGAGCTGTTTTTT
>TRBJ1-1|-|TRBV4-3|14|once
CASSQGNSRVVAFF
TGCGCCAGCAGCCAAGGGAACAGTCGAGTAGTAGCTTTCTTT
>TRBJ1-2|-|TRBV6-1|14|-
CASSETTENYGYTF
TGTGCCAGCAGTGAGACGACAGAGAACTATGGCTACACCTTC
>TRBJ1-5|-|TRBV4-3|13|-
CASSQDVEQPQHF
TGCGCCAGCAGCCAAGATGTAGAACAGCCCCAGCATTTT
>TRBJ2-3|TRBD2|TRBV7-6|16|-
CASSLSGGISTDTQYF
TGTGCCAGCAGCTTGAGCGGGGGTATTAGCACAGATACGCAGTATTTT
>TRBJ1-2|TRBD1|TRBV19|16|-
CASSIVESDRVTGYTF
TGTGCCAGTAGTATAGTGGAGTCGGACAGGGTTACTGGCTACACCTTC
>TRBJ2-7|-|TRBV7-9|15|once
CASSQTRGKAYEQYF
TGTGCCAGCAGCCAAACCCGGGGAAAAGCCTACGAGCAGTACTTC
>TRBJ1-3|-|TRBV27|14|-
CASSSSGDGNTIYF
TGTGCCAGCAGTTCCTCAGGGGATGGAAACACCATATATTTT
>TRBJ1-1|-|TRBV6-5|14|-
CASSYVRAGTEAFF
TGTGCCAGCAGTTACGTCAGGGCGGGAACTGAAGCTTTCTTT
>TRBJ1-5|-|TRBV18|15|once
CASSQTDRYNQPQHF
TGTGCCAGCTCACAAACCGACAGGTACAATCAGCCCCAGCATTTT
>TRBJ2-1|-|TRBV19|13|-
CASSPRGRNEQFF
TGTGCCAGTAGTCCCAGGGGTAGGAATGAGCAGTTCTTC
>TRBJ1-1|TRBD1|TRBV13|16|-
CASSFMDRGRDTEAFF
TGTGCCAGCAGCTTTATGGACAGGGGGAGGGACACTGAAGCTTTCTTT
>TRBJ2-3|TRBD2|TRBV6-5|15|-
CASRPGTSGGHTQYF
TGTGCCAGCAGACCAGGGACTAGCGGGGGCCATACGCAGTATTTT
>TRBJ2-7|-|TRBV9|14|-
CASSEANPRSEQYF
TGTGCCAGCAGCGAAGCCAACCCCCGAAGCGAGCAGTACTTC
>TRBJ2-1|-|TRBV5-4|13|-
CASSLKLAGEQFF
TGTGCCAGCAGCTTGAAGCTAGCCGGTGAGCAGTTCTTC
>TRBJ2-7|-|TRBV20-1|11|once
CSAPLGYEQYF
TGCTCCGCGCCTCTAGGCTACGAGCAGTACTTC
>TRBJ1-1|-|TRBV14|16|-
CASSQDRSQENTEAFF
TGTGCCAGCAGCCAAGATAGGTCTCAGGAGAACACTGAAGCTTTCTTT
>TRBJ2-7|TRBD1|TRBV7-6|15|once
CASSDRQGARGEQYF
TGTGCCAGCAGCGATCGACAGGGGGCTAGAGGCGAGCAGTACTTC
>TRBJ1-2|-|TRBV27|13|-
CASGLGSSYGYTF
TGTGCCAGCGGGCTGGGTTCCAGCTATGGCTACACCTTC
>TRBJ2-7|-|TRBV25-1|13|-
CASSVGGLYEQYF
TGTGCCAGCAGTGTAGGGGGTCTCTACGAGCAGTACTTC
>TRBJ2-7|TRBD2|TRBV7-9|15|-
CASSRDGTSRYEQYF
TGTGCCAGCAGCCGAGATGGGACTAGCCGCTACGAGCAGTACTTC
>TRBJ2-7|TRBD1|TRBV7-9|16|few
CASRNMTPGQGYEQYF
TGTGCCAGCAGAAATATGACTCCGGGACAGGGCTACGAGCAGTACTTC
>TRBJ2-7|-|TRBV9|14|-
CASSVEGGSYEQYF
TGTGCCAGCAGCGTAGAAGGGGGCTCCTACGAGCAGTACTTC
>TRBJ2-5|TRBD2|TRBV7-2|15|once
CASRWSSGGVETQYF
TGTGCCAGCAGATGGTCTAGCGGGGGGGTTGAGACCCAGTACTTC
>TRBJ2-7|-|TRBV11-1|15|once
CASSLSQGDTYEQYF
TGTGCCAGCAGCTTATCTCAAGGGGACACCTACGAGCAGTACTTC
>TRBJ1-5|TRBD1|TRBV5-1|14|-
CASSNGQGSQPQHF
TGCGCCAGCAGCAACGGACAGGGTAGTCAGCCCCAGCATTTT
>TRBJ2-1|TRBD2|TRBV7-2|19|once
CASSAISYRLAGDDNEQFF
TGTGCCAGCAGCGCGATATCCTATAGGCTAGCGGGGGATGACAATGAGCAGTTCTTC
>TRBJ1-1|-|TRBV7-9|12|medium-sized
CASRLDSTEAFF
TGTGCCAGCAGACTTGACAGCACTGAAGCTTTCTTT
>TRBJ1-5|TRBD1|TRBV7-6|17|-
CASSLNSRDRVDQPQHF
TGTGCCAGCAGCTTAAATTCCCGGGACAGGGTAGATCAGCCCCAGCATTTT
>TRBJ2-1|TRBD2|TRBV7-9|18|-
CASSLVVGSGGVYNEQFF
TGTGCCAGCAGCTTAGTCGTAGGCAGCGGGGGGGTTTACAATGAGCAGTTCTTC
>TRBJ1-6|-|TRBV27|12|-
CASSLTGSPLHF
TGTGCCAGCAGTTTAACAGGCTCACCCCTCCACTTT
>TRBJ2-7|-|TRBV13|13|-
CASSLGSGYEQYF
TGTGCCAGCAGCTTAGGATCAGGGTACGAGCAGTACTTC
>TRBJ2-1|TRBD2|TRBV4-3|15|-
CASSPSGGRLNEQFF
TGCGCCAGCAGTCCAAGCGGGGGGAGGTTAAATGAGCAGTTCTTC
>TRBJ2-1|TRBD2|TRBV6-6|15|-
CASSPTSSSYNEQFF
TGTGCCAGCAGCCCGACTAGCAGCTCCTACAATGAGCAGTTCTTC
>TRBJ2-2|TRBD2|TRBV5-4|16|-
CASRPAAGGGTGELFF
TGTGCCAGCAGACCCGCAGCGGGGGGAGGCACCGGGGAGCTGTTTTTT
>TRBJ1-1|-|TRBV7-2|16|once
CASSLIIPGGGAEAFF
TGTGCCAGCAGCTTAATTATTCCGGGGGGCGGTGCTGAAGCTTTCTTT
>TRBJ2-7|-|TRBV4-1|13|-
CASSQVGGYEQYF
TGCGCCAGCAGCCAAGTCGGAGGTTACGAGCAGTACTTC
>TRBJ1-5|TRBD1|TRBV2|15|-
CASSTDRGGGQPQHF
TGTGCCAGCAGTACGGACAGGGGAGGCGGTCAGCCCCAGCATTTT